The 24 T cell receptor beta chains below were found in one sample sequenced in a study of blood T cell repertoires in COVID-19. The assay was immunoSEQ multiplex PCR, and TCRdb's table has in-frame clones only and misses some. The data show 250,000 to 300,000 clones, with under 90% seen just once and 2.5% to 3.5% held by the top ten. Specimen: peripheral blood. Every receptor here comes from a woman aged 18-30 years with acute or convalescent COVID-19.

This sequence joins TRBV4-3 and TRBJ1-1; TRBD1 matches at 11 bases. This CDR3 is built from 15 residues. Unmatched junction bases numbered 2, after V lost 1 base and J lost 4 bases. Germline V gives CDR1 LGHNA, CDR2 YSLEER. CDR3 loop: CASSQAGTGGTEAFF. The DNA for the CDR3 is TGCGCCAGCAGCCAAGCCGGGACAGGGGGCACTGAAGCTTTCTTT.

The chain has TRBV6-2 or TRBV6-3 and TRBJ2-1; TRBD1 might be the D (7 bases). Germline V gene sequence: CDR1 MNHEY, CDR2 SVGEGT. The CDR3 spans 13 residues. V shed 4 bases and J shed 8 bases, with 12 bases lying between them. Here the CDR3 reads CASSFSGGYEQFF. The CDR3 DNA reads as TGTGCCAGCAGTTTTTCAGGGGGGTATGAGCAGTTCTTC.

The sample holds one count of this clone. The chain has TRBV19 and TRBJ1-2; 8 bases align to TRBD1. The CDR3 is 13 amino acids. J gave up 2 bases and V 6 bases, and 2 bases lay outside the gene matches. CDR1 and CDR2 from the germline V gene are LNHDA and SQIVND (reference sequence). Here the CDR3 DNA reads TGTGCCAGTAGGAGGGACAGGAACTATGGCTACACCTTC. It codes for CASRRDRNYGYTF. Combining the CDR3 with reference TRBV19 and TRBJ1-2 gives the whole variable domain DGGITQSPKYLFRKEGQNVTLSCEQNLNHDAMYWYRQDPGQGLRLIYYSQIVNDFQKGDIAEGYSVSREKKESFPLTVTSAQKNPTAFYLCASRRDRNYGYTFGSGTRLTVV.

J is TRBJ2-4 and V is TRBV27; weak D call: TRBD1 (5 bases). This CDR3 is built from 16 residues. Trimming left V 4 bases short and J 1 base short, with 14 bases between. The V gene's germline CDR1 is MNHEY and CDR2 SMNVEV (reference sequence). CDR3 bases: TGTGCCAGCAGTTCAGCGTGGAAGGGGGCCAAAAACATTCAGTACTTC. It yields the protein CASSSAWKGAKNIQYF.

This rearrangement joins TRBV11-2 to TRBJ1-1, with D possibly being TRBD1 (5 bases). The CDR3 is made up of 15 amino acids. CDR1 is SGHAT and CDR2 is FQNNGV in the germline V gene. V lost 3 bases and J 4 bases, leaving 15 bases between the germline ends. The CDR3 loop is CASSLGRGASTEAFF. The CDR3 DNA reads TGTGCCAGCAGCTTGGGGCGTGGGGCTTCCACTGAAGCTTTCTTT.

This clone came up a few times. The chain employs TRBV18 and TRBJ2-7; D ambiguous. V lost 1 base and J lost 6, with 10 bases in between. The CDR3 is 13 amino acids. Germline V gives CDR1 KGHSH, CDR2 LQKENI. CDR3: CASSPRLDPEQYF. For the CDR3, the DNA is TGTGCCAGCTCACCACGCCTAGACCCCGAGCAGTACTTC.

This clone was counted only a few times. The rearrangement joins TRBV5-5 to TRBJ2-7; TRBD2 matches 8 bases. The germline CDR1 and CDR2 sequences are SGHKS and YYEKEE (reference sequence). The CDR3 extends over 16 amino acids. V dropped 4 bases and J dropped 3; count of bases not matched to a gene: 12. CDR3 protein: CASSPHTGTRGYEQYF. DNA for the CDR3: TGTGCCAGCAGCCCACATACCGGGACTAGGGGCTACGAGCAGTACTTC.

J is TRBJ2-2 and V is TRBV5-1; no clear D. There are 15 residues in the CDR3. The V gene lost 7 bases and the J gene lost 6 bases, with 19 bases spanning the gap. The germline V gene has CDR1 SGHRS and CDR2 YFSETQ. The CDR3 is CASAFGQRRSGELFF. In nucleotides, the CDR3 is TGCGCCAGCGCTTTCGGCCAGAGGAGATCCGGGGAGCTGTTTTTT.

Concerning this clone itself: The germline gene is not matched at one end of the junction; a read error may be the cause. The CDR3 region has the DNA TGTGCCAGCAGCCTAGCTGCGTCAGGCCAAGAGACCCAGTACTTC. Its translation: CASSLAASGQETQYF. The J gene is TRBJ2-5, the V gene TRBV7-2, with a possible D match to TRBD2 (5 bases). The CDR3 has 15 amino acids. Germline V gene lookup returns CDR1 SGHTA and CDR2 FQGNSA.

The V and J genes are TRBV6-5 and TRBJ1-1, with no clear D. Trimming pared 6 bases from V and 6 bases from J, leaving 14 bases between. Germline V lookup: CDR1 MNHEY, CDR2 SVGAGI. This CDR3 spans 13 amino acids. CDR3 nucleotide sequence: TGTGCCAGCAGCTCACCCGGGGTGGCTGAAGCTTTCTTT. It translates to CASSSPGVAEAFF.

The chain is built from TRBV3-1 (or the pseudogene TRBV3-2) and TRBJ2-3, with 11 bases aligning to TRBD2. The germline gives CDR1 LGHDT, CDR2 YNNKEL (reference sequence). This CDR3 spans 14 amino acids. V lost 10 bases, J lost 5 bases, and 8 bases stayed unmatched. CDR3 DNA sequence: TGTGCCACCACACTAGCGGGAGCTGTAGATACGCAGTATTTT. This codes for CATTLAGAVDTQYF.

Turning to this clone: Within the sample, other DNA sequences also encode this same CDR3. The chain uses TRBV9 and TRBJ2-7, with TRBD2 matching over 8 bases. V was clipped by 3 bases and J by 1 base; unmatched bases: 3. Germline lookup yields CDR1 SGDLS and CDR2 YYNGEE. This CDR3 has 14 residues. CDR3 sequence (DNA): TGTGCCAGCAGCGCCGGACTAGCTTCCTACGAGCAGTACTTC. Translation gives CASSAGLASYEQYF.

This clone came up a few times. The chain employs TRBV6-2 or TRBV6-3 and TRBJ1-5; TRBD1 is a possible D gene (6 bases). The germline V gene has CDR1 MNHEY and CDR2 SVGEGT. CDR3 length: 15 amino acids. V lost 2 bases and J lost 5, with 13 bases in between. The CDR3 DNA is TGTGCCAGCAGTTACAGGATCAGGGGTGATCAGCCCCAGCATTTT. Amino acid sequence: CASSYRIRGDQPQHF.

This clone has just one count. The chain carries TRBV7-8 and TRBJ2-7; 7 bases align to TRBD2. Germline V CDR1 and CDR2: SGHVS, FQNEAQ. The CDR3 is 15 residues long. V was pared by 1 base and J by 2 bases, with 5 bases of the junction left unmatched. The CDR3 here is CASSLEGLAAYEQYF. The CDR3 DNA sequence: TGTGCCAGCAGCTTAGAGGGCCTAGCGGCCTACGAGCAGTACTTC.

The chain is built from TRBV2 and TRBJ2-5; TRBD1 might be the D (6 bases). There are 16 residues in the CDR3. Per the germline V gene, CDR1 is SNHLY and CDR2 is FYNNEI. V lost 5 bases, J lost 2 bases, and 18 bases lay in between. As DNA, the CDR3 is TGTGCCAGCAGTTTTAGGGGGAGATTGGCGCAAGAGACCCAGTACTTC. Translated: CASSFRGRLAQETQYF.

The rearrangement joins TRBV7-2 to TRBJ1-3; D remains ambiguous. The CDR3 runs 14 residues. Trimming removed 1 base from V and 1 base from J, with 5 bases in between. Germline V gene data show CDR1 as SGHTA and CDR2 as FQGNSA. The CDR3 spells CASSLGQSGNTIYF. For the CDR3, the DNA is TGTGCCAGCAGCTTAGGGCAGTCTGGAAACACCATATATTTT.

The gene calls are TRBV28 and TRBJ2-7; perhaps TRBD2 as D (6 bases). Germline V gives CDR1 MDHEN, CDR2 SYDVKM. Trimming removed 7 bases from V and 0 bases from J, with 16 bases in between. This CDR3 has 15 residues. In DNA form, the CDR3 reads TGTGCCAGCAACTCCGACGGGGGAAGCTCCTACGAGCAGTACTTC. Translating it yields CASNSDGGSSYEQYF.

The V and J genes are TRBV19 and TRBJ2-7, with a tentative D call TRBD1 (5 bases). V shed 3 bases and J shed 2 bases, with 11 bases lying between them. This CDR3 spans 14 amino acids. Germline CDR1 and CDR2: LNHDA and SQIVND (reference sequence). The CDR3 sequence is CASSIGAAAYEQYF. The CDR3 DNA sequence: TGTGCCAGTAGTATTGGGGCTGCAGCCTACGAGCAGTACTTC. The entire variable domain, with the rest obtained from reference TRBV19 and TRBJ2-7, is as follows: DGGITQSPKYLFRKEGQNVTLSCEQNLNHDAMYWYRQDPGQGLRLIYYSQIVNDFQKGDIAEGYSVSREKKESFPLTVTSAQKNPTAFYLCASSIGAAAYEQYFGPGTRLTVT.

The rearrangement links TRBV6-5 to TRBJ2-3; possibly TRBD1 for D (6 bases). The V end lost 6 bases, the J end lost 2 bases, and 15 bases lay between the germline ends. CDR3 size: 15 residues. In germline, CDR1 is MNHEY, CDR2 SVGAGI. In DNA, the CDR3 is TGTGCCAGCAGAACGCCACAGGGAAACACAGATACGCAGTATTTT. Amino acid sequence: CASRTPQGNTDTQYF.

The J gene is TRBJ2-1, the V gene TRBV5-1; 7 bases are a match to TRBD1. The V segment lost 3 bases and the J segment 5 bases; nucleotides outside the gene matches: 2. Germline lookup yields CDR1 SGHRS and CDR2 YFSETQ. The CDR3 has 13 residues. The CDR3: CASSSGQHNEQFF. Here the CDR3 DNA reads TGCGCCAGCAGCTCGGGACAGCACAATGAGCAGTTCTTC.

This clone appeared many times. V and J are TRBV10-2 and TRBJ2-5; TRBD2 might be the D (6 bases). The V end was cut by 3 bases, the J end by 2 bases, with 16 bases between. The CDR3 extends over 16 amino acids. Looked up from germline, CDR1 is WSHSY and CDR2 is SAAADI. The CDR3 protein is CASSEPRLVLQETQYF. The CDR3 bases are TGCGCCAGCAGTGAACCTCGACTAGTCTTACAAGAGACCCAGTACTTC.

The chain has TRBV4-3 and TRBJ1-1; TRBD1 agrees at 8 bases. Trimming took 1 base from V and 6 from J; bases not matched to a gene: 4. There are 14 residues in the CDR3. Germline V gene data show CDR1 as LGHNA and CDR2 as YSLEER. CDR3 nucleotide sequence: TGCGCCAGCAGCCAAGCGGGACAGGTTGCTGAAGCTTTCTTT. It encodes CASSQAGQVAEAFF.

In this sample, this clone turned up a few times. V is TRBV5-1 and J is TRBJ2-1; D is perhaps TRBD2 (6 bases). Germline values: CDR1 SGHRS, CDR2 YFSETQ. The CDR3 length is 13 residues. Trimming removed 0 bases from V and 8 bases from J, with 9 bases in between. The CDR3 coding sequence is TGCGCCAGCAGCTTGGGGGAGGTCTATGAGCAGTTCTTC. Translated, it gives CASSLGEVYEQFF.

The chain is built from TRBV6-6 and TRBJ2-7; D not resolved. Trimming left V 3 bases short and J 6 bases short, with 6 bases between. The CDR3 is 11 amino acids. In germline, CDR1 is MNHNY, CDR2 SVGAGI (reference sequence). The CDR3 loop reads CASSYEAEQYF. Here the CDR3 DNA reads TGTGCCAGCAGTTATGAAGCCGAGCAGTACTTC.